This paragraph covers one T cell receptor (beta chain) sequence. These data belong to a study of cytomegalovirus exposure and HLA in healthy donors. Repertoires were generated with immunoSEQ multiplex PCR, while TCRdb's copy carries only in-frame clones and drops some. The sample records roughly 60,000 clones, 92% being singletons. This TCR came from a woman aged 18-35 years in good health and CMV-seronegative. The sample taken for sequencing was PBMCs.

The chain's CDR3 is CATRGGTYEQYF. CDR3 coding DNA: TGTGCCACCAGGGGGGGGACCTACGAGCAGTACTTC. The rearrangement links TRBV15 to TRBJ2-7; 7 bases map to TRBD2. The V gene end was trimmed by 6 bases and the J gene end by 2 bases; junction bases not matched to a gene: 1. Germline V CDR1 and CDR2: LNHNV, YYDKDF (reference sequence). The CDR3 is 12 residues long.